The next 10 T cell receptor beta chains were all read from a single sample in a study of CD8 T cells in Susac syndrome. It was with random hexamers that roughly 0.45 to 1 ug RNA was reverse transcribed. TCRdb recomputed calls from the immunoSEQ multiplex PCR reads with MiXCR, one row per CDR3 protein. Among fewer than 150,000 distinct CDR3 sequences, over 90% were seen once, and the ten largest hold under 0.2%. Sequenced: CD8+ T cells from PBMCs. The receptors were sampled from a human donor with Susac syndrome.

V and J are TRBV28 and TRBJ2-5; 12 bases match TRBD1. Germline CDR1 reads MDHEN; CDR2 reads SYDVKM. The junction had 14 bases not matched to a gene; V was cut back by 5 bases and J by 4 bases. The CDR3 is 18 amino acids. The DNA of the CDR3 is TGTGCCAGCAGTCCCGGGACAGGGGGCTTTGATGAGGGAGAGACCCAGTACTTC. Protein sequence: CASSPGTGGFDEGETQYF.

The sample holds one count of this clonotype. The chain carries TRBV7-8 and TRBJ1-2, with a weak D call TRBD1 (5 bases). V gave up 1 base and J gave up 0 bases, with 12 bases separating them. Germline V gene data show CDR1 as SGHVS and CDR2 as FQNEAQ. CDR3 length equals 16 residues. This chain's CDR3 is CASSLGAGTANYGYTF. CDR3 in DNA: TGTGCCAGCAGCTTAGGGGCCGGGACGGCTAACTATGGCTACACCTTC.

The rearrangement uses TRBV12-3 or TRBV12-4 and TRBJ1-1; D is ambiguous. V lost 6 bases and J 2 bases, leaving 7 bases between the germline ends. The CDR3 consists of 12 residues. CDR3 DNA: TGTGCCAGCAGATCGGACAACACTGAAGCTTTCTTT. Its protein is CASRSDNTEAFF.

V usage is TRBV27 and J usage is TRBJ2-5; maybe TRBD2 (7 bases). The ends were cut back, 8 bases at V and 3 bases at J, with 16 bases in the middle. This CDR3 has 14 amino acids. Per the germline V gene, CDR1 is MNHEY and CDR2 is SMNVEV (reference sequence). As DNA, the CDR3 is TGTGCCAGCTCCCCAGGGGAGGGGGAAGAGACCCAGTACTTC. Amino acid sequence: CASSPGEGEETQYF.

The chain combines TRBV4-1 with TRBJ2-3; D may match TRBD1 or TRBD2 (5 bases each). Germline CDR1 and CDR2: MGHRA and YSYEKL. The CDR3 is 11 amino acids. Trimming removed 4 bases at V and 15 bases at J, with 14 bases between. CDR3 coding DNA: TGCGCCAGCAGCCCCGGGACCTACGTTTATTTT. Protein sequence: CASSPGTYVYF.

This rearrangement joins TRBV6-1 to TRBJ2-5, with 8 bases fitting TRBD1. The V segment lost 8 bases and the J segment 1 base; nucleotides outside the gene matches: 24. CDR3 length: 20 amino acids. Germline CDR1 MNHNS, CDR2 SASEGT. The CDR3 spells CASDVGIMTGEGRTQETQYF. CDR3 in DNA: TGTGCCAGCGATGTTGGGATTATGACAGGGGAAGGCCGGACCCAAGAGACCCAGTACTTC.

The rearrangement uses TRBV25-1 and TRBJ1-2, with TRBD1 identical over 9 bases. The germline CDR1 and CDR2 sequences are MGHDK and SYGVNS. Trimming removed 0 bases from V and 8 bases from J; junction bases left unmatched: 13. The CDR3 contains 17 residues. The CDR3 is CASSEYFRDRDSGGYTF. The CDR3 DNA reads TGTGCCAGCAGTGAATATTTCCGGGACAGGGATTCGGGCGGCTACACCTTC.

V gene TRBV6-5 combines with J gene TRBJ2-1; unclear D gene. The CDR3 contains 12 residues. Germline CDR1 reads MNHEY; CDR2 reads SVGAGI. The germline V and J ends were trimmed by 2 bases and 9 bases, with 8 bases remaining between them. The CDR3, as DNA: TGTGCCAGCAGTTACGGAGCAGCTGAGCAGTTCTTC. Protein product: CASSYGAAEQFF.

J is TRBJ1-1 and V is TRBV12-3 or TRBV12-4; no clear D. The length of the CDR3 is 13 residues. V lost 6 bases to trimming and J lost 5 bases, with 13 bases between them. As DNA, the CDR3 is TGTGCCAGCAGCCTGTCTGTCGGGACTGAAGCTTTCTTT. As protein: CASSLSVGTEAFF.

The CDR3: CASSQDNGVDTQYF. CDR3 nucleotides: TGTGCCAGCAGCCAAGATAATGGTGTAGATACGCAGTATTTT. The J gene is TRBJ2-3, the V gene TRBV3-1; D gene uncertain. The germline V and J ends were trimmed by 0 bases and 5 bases, with 9 bases remaining between them. This CDR3 comprises 14 residues. Germline CDR1 is LGHDT and CDR2 is YNNKEL (reference sequence).